This T cell receptor (beta chain) came from a study of blood T cell repertoires in COVID-19. Turning to the study itself: Whether acute or convalescent, the COVID-19 samples came from the United States, Italy and Spain. From T cells, B-cell-depleted T cells, or PBMCs came the material, which was cDNA or gDNA.

V was clipped by 6 bases and J by 3 bases, with 17 bases between them. The CDR3 is 15 amino acids. Germline V gene lookup returns CDR1 MNHEY and CDR2 SMNVEV (reference sequence). In the authors' methods: The authors estimated nucleated cell counts from reference gene primer amplification. The repertoire was sequenced with immunoSEQ multiplex PCR; TCRdb's copy has only in-frame clones and lacks some. V and J calls and clone size are copied from that table; D and trimming were computed from the DNA. The profile shows about 120,000 clones, 75% to 90% of them singletons. The rearrangement joins TRBV27 to TRBJ1-1; no firm D call. This TCR was sampled from a human donor with acute or convalescent COVID-19. The donor label of this sample is uncertain. The sequenced sample consisted of peripheral blood. Here the CDR3 DNA reads TGTGCCAGCAGATCCGCCCCCGTTCAGTACACTGAAGCTTTCTTT. Protein product: CASRSAPVQYTEAFF.